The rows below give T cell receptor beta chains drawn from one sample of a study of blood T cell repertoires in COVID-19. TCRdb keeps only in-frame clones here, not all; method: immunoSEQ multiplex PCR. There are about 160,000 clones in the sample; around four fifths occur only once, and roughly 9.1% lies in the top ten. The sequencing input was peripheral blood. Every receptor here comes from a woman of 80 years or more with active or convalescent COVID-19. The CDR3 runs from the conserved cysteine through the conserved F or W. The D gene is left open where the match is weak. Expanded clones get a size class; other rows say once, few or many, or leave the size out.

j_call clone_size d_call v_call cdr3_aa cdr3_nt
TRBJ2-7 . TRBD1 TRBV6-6 CASSTPTGGEQYF TGTGCCAGCAGTACCCCGACAGGGGGAGAGCAGTACTTC
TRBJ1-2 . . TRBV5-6 CASSLGQIYGYTF TGTGCCAGCAGCTTGGGACAGATCTATGGCTACACCTTC
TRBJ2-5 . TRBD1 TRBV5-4 CASSPGGTGDLQETQYF TGTGCCAGCAGCCCTGGCGGGACAGGGGATCTCCAAGAGACCCAGTACTTC
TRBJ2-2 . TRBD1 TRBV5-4 CASSSRGQGGRELFF TGTGCCAGCAGCTCCAGGGGACAGGGGGGCCGGGAGCTGTTTTTT
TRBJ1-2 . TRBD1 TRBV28 CASRVGDSGIYGYTF TGTGCCAGCAGGGTAGGGGACAGCGGCATCTATGGCTACACCTTC
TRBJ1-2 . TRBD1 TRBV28 CASSPTRTGFEDGYTF TGTGCCAGCAGCCCCACCCGGACAGGGTTCGAGGATGGCTACACCTTC
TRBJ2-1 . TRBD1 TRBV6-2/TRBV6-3 CASSSGTGIYNEQFF TGTGCCAGCAGCTCCGGGACAGGGATCTACAATGAGCAGTTCTTC
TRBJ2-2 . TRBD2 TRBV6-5 CASSYAGTSPTGELFF TGTGCCAGCAGTTACGCCGGGACTAGCCCCACCGGGGAGCTGTTTTTT
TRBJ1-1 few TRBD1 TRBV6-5 CASSYAWTGNTEAFF TGTGCCAGCAGTTACGCCTGGACAGGGAACACTGAAGCTTTCTTT
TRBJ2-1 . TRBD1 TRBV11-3 CASSLADRVLDEQFF TGTGCCAGCAGCTTAGCCGACAGGGTTTTAGATGAGCAGTTCTTC
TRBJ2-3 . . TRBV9 CASSVVQGIGTDTQYF TGTGCCAGCAGCGTAGTTCAGGGGATAGGAACAGATACGCAGTATTTT
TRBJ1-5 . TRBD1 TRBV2 CASSHPTPDRQGNGGNQPQHF TGTGCCAGCAGTCACCCTACCCCCGACCGACAGGGCAATGGTGGCAATCAGCCCCAGCATTTT
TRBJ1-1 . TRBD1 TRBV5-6 CASSLGRQGTEAFF TGTGCCAGCAGCTTGGGTCGACAGGGCACTGAAGCTTTCTTT
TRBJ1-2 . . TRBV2 CASRNIVGQNYGYTF TGTGCCAGCAGGAATATAGTTGGACAGAACTATGGCTACACCTTC
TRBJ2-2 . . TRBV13 CASSFLGAGGELFF TGTGCCAGCAGCTTTCTGGGGGCCGGCGGGGAGCTGTTTTTT
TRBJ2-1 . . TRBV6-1 CASSERGGVVYNEQFF TGTGCCAGCAGTGAACGTGGCGGGGTAGTTTACAATGAGCAGTTCTTC
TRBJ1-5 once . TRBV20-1 CSASLPRVGQPQHF TGCAGTGCTAGTCTACCCAGGGTTGGGCAGCCCCAGCATTTT
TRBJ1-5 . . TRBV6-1 CASSEITGQPQHF TGTGCCAGCAGTGAAATAACCGGGCAGCCCCAGCATTTT
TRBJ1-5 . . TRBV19 CASSIALGGGQPQHF TGTGCCAGTAGTATAGCCCTCGGGGGGGGTCAGCCCCAGCATTTT
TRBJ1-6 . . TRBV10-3 CAIRGDWNSPLHF TGTGCCATCAGGGGGGACTGGAATTCACCCCTCCACTTT
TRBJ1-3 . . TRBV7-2 CASSLAGVSGNTIYF TGTGCCAGCAGCTTAGCGGGCGTCTCTGGAAACACCATATATTTT
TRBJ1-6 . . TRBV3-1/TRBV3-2 CASSPKCGIGSPLHF TGTGCCAGCAGCCCCAAATGCGGGATTGGTTCACCCCTCCACTTT
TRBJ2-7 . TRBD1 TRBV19 CASSRTGTNYEQYF TGTGCCAGCAGTAGGACAGGTACAAACTACGAGCAGTACTTC
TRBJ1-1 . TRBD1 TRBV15 CATSRKTGLNTEAFF TGTGCCACCAGCAGAAAGACAGGGTTGAACACTGAAGCTTTCTTT
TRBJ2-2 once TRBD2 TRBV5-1 CASSLAGGSTGELFF TGCGCCAGCAGCTTGGCCGGGGGGAGCACCGGGGAGCTGTTTTTT
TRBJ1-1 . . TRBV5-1 CASSKGLSPVNTEAFF TGCGCCAGCAGCAAGGGACTGTCCCCCGTGAACACTGAAGCTTTCTTT
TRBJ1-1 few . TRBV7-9 CASSLTLGAGGLKGPEAFF TGTGCCAGCAGTCTAACCTTGGGGGCCGGAGGATTGAAGGGCCCTGAAGCTTTCTTT
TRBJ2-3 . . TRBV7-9 CASSASTGDTQYF TGTGCCAGCAGCGCCTCCACCGGGGATACGCAGTATTTT
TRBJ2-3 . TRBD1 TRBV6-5 CASSQQGIGKGTQYF TGTGCCAGCAGCCAACAGGGGATTGGAAAAGGTACGCAGTATTTT
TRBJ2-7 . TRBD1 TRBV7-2 CASSSAQGYEQYF TGTGCCAGCAGCTCAGCACAGGGGTACGAGCAGTACTTC
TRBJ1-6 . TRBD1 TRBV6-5 CASTRRGGNNSPLHF TGTGCCAGCACTCGCCGAGGGGGCAATAATTCACCCCTCCACTTT